This TCR beta chain was sequenced for a study of shared T cell receptors in the human thymus. Assay: immunoSEQ multiplex PCR; the TCRdb copy retains only in-frame clones and omits some. Of over 65,000 clones in the sample, 90% to 95% were seen once. CDR1 is MNHEY and CDR2 is SVGAGI in the germline V gene. CDR3 length: 14 residues. The V and J ends lost 3 bases and 1 base respectively, with 9 bases between them. This TCR derives from a human donor. The sequencing sample was made of thymocytes. The chain links TRBV6-5 to TRBJ2-5, with a tentative D call TRBD1 (5 bases). The CDR3 region has the DNA TGTGCCAGCAGTTATTTCGACAGCCAAGAGACCCAGTACTTC. Amino acids: CASSYFDSQETQYF.